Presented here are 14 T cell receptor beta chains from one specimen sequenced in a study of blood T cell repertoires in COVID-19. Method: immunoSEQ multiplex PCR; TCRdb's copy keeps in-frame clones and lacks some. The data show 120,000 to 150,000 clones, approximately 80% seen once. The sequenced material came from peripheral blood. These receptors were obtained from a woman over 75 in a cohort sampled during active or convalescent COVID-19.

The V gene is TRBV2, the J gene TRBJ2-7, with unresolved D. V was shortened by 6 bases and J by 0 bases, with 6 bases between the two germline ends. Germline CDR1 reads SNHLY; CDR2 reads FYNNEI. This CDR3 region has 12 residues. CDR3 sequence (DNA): TGTGCCAGCAGGTATTCCTCCTACGAGCAGTACGTC. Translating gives CASRYSSYEQYV.

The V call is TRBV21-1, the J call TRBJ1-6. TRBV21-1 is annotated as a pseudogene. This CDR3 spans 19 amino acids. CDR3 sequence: CASSKCPGGPGSYNSPLHF. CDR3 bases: TGTGCCAGCAGCAAATGCCCCGGGGGGCCGGGCTCCTATAATTCACCCCTCCACTTT.

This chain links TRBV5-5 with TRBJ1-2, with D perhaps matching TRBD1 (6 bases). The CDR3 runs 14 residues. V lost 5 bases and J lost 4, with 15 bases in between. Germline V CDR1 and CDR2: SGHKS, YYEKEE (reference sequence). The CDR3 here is CASRNREGGYGYTF. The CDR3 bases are TGTGCCAGCAGGAACAGGGAGGGTGGCTATGGCTACACCTTC.

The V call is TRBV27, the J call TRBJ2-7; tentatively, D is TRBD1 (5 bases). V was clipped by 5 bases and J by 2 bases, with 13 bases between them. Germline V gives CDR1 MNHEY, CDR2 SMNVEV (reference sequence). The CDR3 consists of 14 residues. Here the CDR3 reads CASSQWGTTYEQYF. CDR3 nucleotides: TGTGCCAGCAGTCAATGGGGCACGACCTACGAGCAGTACTTC.

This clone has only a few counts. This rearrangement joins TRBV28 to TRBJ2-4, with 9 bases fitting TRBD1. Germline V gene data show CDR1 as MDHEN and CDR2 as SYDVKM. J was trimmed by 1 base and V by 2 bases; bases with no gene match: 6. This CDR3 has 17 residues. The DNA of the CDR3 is TGTGCCAGCAGTTTACTAGGGACAGGGACGGCCAAAAACATTCAGTACTTC. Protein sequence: CASSLLGTGTAKNIQYF.

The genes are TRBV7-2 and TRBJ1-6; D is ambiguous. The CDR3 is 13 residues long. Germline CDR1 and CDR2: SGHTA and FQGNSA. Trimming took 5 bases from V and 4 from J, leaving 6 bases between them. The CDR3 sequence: CASSPRYNSPLHF. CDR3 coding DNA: TGTGCCAGCAGCCCGAGGTATAATTCACCCCTCCACTTT.

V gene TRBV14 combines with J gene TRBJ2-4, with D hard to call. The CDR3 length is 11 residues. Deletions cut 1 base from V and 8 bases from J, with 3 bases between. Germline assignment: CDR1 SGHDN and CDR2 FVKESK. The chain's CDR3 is CASSQGHIQYF. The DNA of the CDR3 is TGTGCCAGCAGCCAAGGGCACATTCAGTACTTC. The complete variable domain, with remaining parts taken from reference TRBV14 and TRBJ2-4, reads EAGVTQFPSHSVIEKGQTVTLRCDPISGHDNLYWYRRVMGKEIKFLLHFVKESKQDESGMPNNRFLAERTGGTYSTLKVQPAELEDSGVYFCASSQGHIQYFGAGTRLSVL.

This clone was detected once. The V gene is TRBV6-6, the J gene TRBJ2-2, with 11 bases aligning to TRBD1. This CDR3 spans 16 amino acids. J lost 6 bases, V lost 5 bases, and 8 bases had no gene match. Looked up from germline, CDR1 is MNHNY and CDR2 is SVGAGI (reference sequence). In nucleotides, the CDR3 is TGTGCCAGCAGTCCCCCGGGACAGGGGGGTGCCGGGGAGCTGTTTTTT. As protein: CASSPPGQGGAGELFF.

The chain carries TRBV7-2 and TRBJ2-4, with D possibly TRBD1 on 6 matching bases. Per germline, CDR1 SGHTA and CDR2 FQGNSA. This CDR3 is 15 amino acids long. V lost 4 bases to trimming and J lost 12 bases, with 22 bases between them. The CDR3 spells CASSSHRGGPYAQYF. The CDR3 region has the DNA TGTGCCAGCAGCTCCCACCGAGGGGGTCCGTACGCTCAGTACTTC.

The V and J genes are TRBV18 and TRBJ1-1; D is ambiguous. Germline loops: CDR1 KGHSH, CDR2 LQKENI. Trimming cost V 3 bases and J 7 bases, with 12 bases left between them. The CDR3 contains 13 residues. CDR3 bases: TGTGCCAGCTCACCCGCCGGGGAGTTTGAAGCTTTCTTT. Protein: CASSPAGEFEAFF.

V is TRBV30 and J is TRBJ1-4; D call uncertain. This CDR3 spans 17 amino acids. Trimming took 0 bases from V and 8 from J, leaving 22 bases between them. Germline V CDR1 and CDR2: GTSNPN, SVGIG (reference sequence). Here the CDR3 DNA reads TGTGCCTGGAGTGTACTCTTGAGTAGGCCCTCGGGGGAAAAACTGTTTTTT. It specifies CAWSVLLSRPSGEKLFF. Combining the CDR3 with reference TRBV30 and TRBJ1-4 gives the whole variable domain SQTIHQWPATLVQPVGSPLSLECTVEGTSNPNLYWYRQAAGRGLQLLFYSVGIGQISSEVPQNLSASRPQDRQFILSSKKLLLSDSGFYLCAWSVLLSRPSGEKLFFGSGTQLSVL.

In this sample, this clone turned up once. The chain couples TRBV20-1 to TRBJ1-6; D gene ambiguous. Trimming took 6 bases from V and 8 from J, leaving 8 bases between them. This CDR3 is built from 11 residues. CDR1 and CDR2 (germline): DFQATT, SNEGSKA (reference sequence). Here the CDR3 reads CSARGDSPLHF. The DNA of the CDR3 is TGCAGTGCCCGCGGTGATTCACCCCTCCACTTT.

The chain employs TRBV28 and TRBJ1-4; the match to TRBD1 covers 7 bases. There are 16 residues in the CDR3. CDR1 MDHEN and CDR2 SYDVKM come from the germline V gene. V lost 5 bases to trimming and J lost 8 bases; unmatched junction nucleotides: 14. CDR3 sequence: CASSPTDQGVREKLFF. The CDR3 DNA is TGTGCCAGCAGTCCTACCGATCAGGGGGTGAGGGAAAAACTGTTTTTT.

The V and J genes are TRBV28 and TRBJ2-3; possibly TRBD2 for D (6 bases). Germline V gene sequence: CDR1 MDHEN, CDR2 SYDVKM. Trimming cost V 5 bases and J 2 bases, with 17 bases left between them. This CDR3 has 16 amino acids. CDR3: CASSTSGRGLTDTQYF. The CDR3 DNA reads TGTGCCAGCAGTACCTCTGGGCGGGGTCTCACAGATACGCAGTATTTT.